This T cell receptor (beta chain) is drawn from a study of OX40 agonist ivuxolimab in advanced cancers. Whole-study findings and limits: Researchers report that CD8+ T cells had, on average, more expanded clones than CD4+. There was clonal expansion of CD4+ and CD8+ blood T cells by week 6 at 0.1 to 3.0 mg/kg. Which antigen the expanded peripheral T cells recognized is unknown.

CDR1 is LGHNA and CDR2 is YSLEER in the germline V gene. The CDR3 covers 16 residues. The V end was cut by 3 bases, the J end by 3 bases, with 16 bases between. Remarks on this clone: The antigen is not known.

Sequenced by immunoSEQ multiplex PCR; TCRdb stores in-frame clones only, minus some. This table holds about 84,000 clones, roughly 82% found once. Peripheral blood came from all dose cohorts at three timepoints. V gene TRBV4-3 combines with J gene TRBJ2-3, with D perhaps matching TRBD2 (6 bases). The input for sequencing was CD4+ or CD8+ T cells sorted from blood, taken in a trial of the OX40 agonist ivuxolimab. The TCR originated in an adult with an advanced solid tumor such as melanoma, head and neck, liver or kidney cancer. The DNA for the CDR3 is TGCGCCAGCAGCCACGAACGTGCACGGGGGACAGATACGCAGTATTTT. It codes for CASSHERARGTDTQYF.